The clone carrying this TCR beta chain was recorded a few times. Grouping used clinical history reported by participants in a survey and questionnaire. Clones were sequenced by immunoSEQ multiplex PCR, and TCRdb holds only the in-frame ones, with some missing. The data hold 230,000 or so clones, with around 84% observed a single time. The source of the sample is a study of blood T cell repertoires in COVID-19. Study-level information: Material from acute and convalescent COVID-19 was sourced from the United States, Italy and Spain. T cells, B-cell-depleted T cells, or PBMCs supplied cDNA or gDNA.

Germline lookup yields CDR1 SGHRS and CDR2 YFSETQ. The CDR3 covers 15 residues. The V gene end was trimmed by 5 bases and the J gene end by 8 bases; junction bases not matched to a gene: 12. Sequenced: PBMCs or T cells enriched from blood (not recorded which). The chain combines TRBV5-1 with TRBJ1-2, with 10 bases that match TRBD1. The clonotype comes from a woman in her forties or fifties who had been exposed to COVID-19. The CDR3 coding sequence is TGCGCCAGCAGACGAGGGGGACAGGGGCGTTCGGGCTACACCTTC. Encoded protein: CASRRGGQGRSGYTF.